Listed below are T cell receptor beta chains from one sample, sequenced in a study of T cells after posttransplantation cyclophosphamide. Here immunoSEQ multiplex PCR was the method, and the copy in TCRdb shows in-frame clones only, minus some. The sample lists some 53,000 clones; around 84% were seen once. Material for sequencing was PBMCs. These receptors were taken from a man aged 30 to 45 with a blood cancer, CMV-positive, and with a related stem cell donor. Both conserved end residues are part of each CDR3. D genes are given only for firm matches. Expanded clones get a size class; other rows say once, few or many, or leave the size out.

TGTGCCAGCAGCCAAAGAGGTAGCAATCAGCCCCAGCATTTT,CASSQRGSNQPQHF,TRBJ1-5,TRBV5-6,NA,NA
TGTGCCAGCAGGGACCCTAGCGGGAGGGTCAACGAGCAGTACTTC,CASRDPSGRVNEQYF,TRBJ2-7,TRBV6-5,TRBD2,NA
TGTGCCAGCAGTGAAATGGGGGTTGGGGGCTGGACTGAAGCTTTCTTT,CASSEMGVGGWTEAFF,TRBJ1-1,TRBV25-1,NA,NA
TGCAGCGTTGGTACAGGGATTAAAGAGACCCAGTACTTC,CSVGTGIKETQYF,TRBJ2-5,TRBV29-1,NA,NA
TGTGCCAGCAGCTTAGATAGAGGGGAGCTGTTTTTT,CASSLDRGELFF,TRBJ2-2,TRBV11-3,NA,NA
TGCGCCAGCAGTCAATCGGATAAGGGGACAGATACGCAGTATTTT,CASSQSDKGTDTQYF,TRBJ2-3,TRBV23-1,NA,NA
TGTGCCTGGGGCAGGACAGGCCTGAGCTCCTACAATGAGCAGTTCTTC,CAWGRTGLSSYNEQFF,TRBJ2-1,TRBV30,TRBD1,few
TGCGCCAGCAGCTCAGGACAGGGCACAGATACGCAGTATTTT,CASSSGQGTDTQYF,TRBJ2-3,TRBV5-1,TRBD1,NA
TGTGCCAGCAGTTTAGGCGTTGCGGGAAACTACGAGCAGTACTTC,CASSLGVAGNYEQYF,TRBJ2-7,TRBV28,NA,once
TGTGCCAGCAGCCTAAGCTCCCTATTGAACACTGAAGCTTTCTTT,CASSLSSLLNTEAFF,TRBJ1-1,TRBV11-3,NA,NA
TGTGCCAGTAGTATTCGAGCGGGAGAGGGGGAGACCCAGTACTTC,CASSIRAGEGETQYF,TRBJ2-5,TRBV19,TRBD2,NA
TGTGCCAGCAGTCCTAAGACTAGCGCCTACTCTGGGGCCAACGTCCTGACTTTC,CASSPKTSAYSGANVLTF,TRBJ2-6,TRBV27,TRBD2,NA
TGCGCCAGCAGTAGTGCGTCGGGAAGCTCCTACAATGAGCAGTTCTTC,CASSSASGSSYNEQFF,TRBJ2-1,TRBV10-2,NA,NA
TGCGCCAGCAGCCTTGGACAGGGGTCGGCCCAGTACTTC,CASSLGQGSAQYF,TRBJ2-5,TRBV4-1,TRBD1,NA
TGTGCCAGCAGTTATGAGTCGGGTGGCTACACCTTC,CASSYESGGYTF,TRBJ1-2,TRBV6-6,NA,NA
TGTGCCAGCAGTCCTTTCCCGACGGGGTCCTACGAGCAGTACTTC,CASSPFPTGSYEQYF,TRBJ2-7,TRBV27,NA,NA
TGTGCCAGCAGCCACCAGAGGCGGCCCCAGTACTTC,CASSHQRRPQYF,TRBJ2-5,TRBV14,NA,NA
TGCAGCGTTAGGACAGGGTTTATAGGCGAGCAGTTCTTC,CSVRTGFIGEQFF,TRBJ2-1,TRBV29-1,TRBD1,NA
TGTGCCAGCAGAGCCAGGGACTTCCAAGAGACCCAGTACTTC,CASRARDFQETQYF,TRBJ2-5,TRBV7-2,NA,NA
TGTGCCAGCAGCTTTCGACAGGGAGTCAACAATGAGCAGTTCTTC,CASSFRQGVNNEQFF,TRBJ2-1,TRBV5-5,TRBD1,NA